The 24 T cell receptor beta chains in this list originate from one sample, sequenced in a study of CD8 T cells in ankylosing spondylitis. Findings and limits, study-wide: Ankylosing spondylitis blood appeared to carry a characteristic TCR beta motif of eight or nine highly homologous variants.

No cognate antigen is known for these TCRs. TCRdb re-derived calls from the 5' RACE reads in MiXCR, one entry per CDR3 protein. Found here are over 450,000 distinct CDR3 sequences, roughly 13% of them singletons; the top ten hold over 6.5%. The sequencing input was blood, either unsorted or a sorted T cell fraction (not recorded which). These receptors originate from a male donor with ankylosing spondylitis.

This chain links TRBV5-1 with TRBJ2-1, with TRBD2 matching over 13 bases. V dropped 6 bases and J dropped 0; count of bases not matched to a gene: 6. CDR1 is SGHRS and CDR2 is YFSETQ in the germline V gene. The length of the CDR3 is 17 residues. CDR3 in DNA: TGCGCCAGCACCCGTGGACTAGCGGGAGACTCCTACAATGAGCAGTTCTTC. Translated, it gives CASTRGLAGDSYNEQFF.

This clonotype was recorded many times. CDR3 DNA: TGTGCCAGCAGCCCAGCAACTGTCACCGGGGAGCTGTTTTTT. This sequence encodes CASSPATVTGELFF. The chain combines TRBV12-3 or TRBV12-4 with TRBJ2-2, with D unresolved. The CDR3 sequence is 14 residues long. The V gene lost 6 bases and the J gene lost 4 bases, with 12 bases spanning the gap.

This clonotype was detected ten times or more. V is TRBV20-1 and J is TRBJ2-7; D not certain. The CDR3 is 15 amino acids. CDR1 and CDR2 (germline): DFQATT, SNEGSKA (reference sequence). The V gene lost 0 bases and the J gene lost 7 bases, with 19 bases spanning the gap. This CDR3 reads CSARDGGRPVGEQYF. The DNA for the CDR3 is TGCAGTGCTAGAGACGGCGGACGCCCGGTGGGTGAGCAGTACTTC.

The table lists this clonotype with a few counts. This chain uses TRBV5-1 with TRBJ2-7; tentative D call: TRBD2 (5 bases). The germline CDR1 and CDR2 sequences are SGHRS and YFSETQ. The CDR3 sequence is 15 residues long. V was clipped by 5 bases and J by 0 bases, with 15 bases between them. The chain's CDR3 is CASRPGNSFSYEQYV. DNA of the CDR3: TGCGCCAGCAGACCCGGGAACAGTTTCTCCTACGAGCAGTACGTC.

This chain links TRBV24-1 with TRBJ1-2; TRBD1 matches 10 bases. This CDR3 spans 16 amino acids. V shed 3 bases, J shed 7 bases, and the junction held 10 bases outside the gene matches. Germline V lookup: CDR1 KGHDR, CDR2 SFDVKD. The chain's CDR3 is CATSDQTGTGVGGYTF. CDR3 sequence (DNA): TGTGCCACCAGTGATCAAACCGGGACAGGGGTCGGTGGCTACACCTTC.

This clonotype showed up many times. The V and J genes are TRBV4-1 and TRBJ2-3, with D hard to call. V was clipped by 4 bases and J by 6 bases, with 11 bases between them. Germline-derived CDR1 and CDR2 are MGHRA and YSYEKL. This CDR3 contains 13 residues. DNA of the CDR3: TGCGCCAGCAGCCTCAACAACTGGGATACGCAGTATTTT. Residues: CASSLNNWDTQYF.

The chain uses TRBV15 and TRBJ2-3; possibly TRBD2 for D (6 bases). Germline assignment: CDR1 LNHNV and CDR2 YYDKDF (reference sequence). Trimming removed 0 bases at V and 0 bases at J, with 13 bases between. This CDR3 is built from 17 residues. The CDR3 protein is CATSRDFVADSTDTQYF. The CDR3 bases are TGTGCCACCAGCAGAGATTTCGTAGCGGATAGCACAGATACGCAGTATTTT.

This sequence joins TRBV25-1 and TRBJ2-2, with 11 bases identical to TRBD2. The CDR3 is 15 residues long. V lost 7 bases, J lost 3 bases, and 4 bases stayed unmatched. Germline assignment: CDR1 MGHDK and CDR2 SYGVNS. The CDR3 reads CASTSGRRYTGELFF. In nucleotides, the CDR3 is TGTGCCAGCACTAGCGGGAGGCGGTACACCGGGGAGCTGTTTTTT.

This clonotype is a singleton in its sample. This chain links TRBV11-2 with TRBJ2-1, with D tentatively TRBD2 (5 bases). This CDR3 has 14 residues. V lost 1 base and J lost 5, with 9 bases in between. From germline, CDR1 is SGHAT and CDR2 FQNNGV. CDR3 coding DNA: TGTGCCAGCAGCTTAGGGTTGCGGGACAATGAGCAGTTCTTC. Protein product: CASSLGLRDNEQFF.

The chain uses TRBV20-1 and TRBJ1-1; 7 positions match TRBD1. This CDR3 has 13 amino acids. Trimming took 5 bases from V and 5 from J; bases not matched to a gene: 8. Germline CDR1 is DFQATT and CDR2 is SNEGSKA (reference sequence). This CDR3 reads CSAVQGTGTEAFF. The CDR3 bases are TGCAGTGCTGTACAGGGGACGGGGACTGAAGCTTTCTTT.

In the case of this clonotype: A read error is possible here, since a much larger clone lies one base away. This chain joins TRBV7-2 and TRBJ2-2, with 7 bases fitting TRBD1. The CDR3 sequence is 16 residues long. Germline V gives CDR1 SGHTA, CDR2 FQGNSA. V shed 6 bases and J 4 bases; nucleotides not matched to a gene: 11. The CDR3: CASRIPGQRFTGELFF. CDR3 in DNA: TGTGCCAGCAGAATTCCGGGACAGAGGTTCACCGGGGAGCTGTTTTTT.

This clonotype occurred a few times. This chain links TRBV5-1 with TRBJ2-1; 11 bases map to TRBD2. Looked up from germline, CDR1 is SGHRS and CDR2 is YFSETQ. The CDR3 sequence is 15 residues long. V was pared by 4 bases and J by 6 bases, with 6 bases of the junction left unmatched. The CDR3 loop reads CASSPRLAGFNEQFF. CDR3 nucleotides: TGCGCCAGCAGCCCACGACTAGCGGGATTCAATGAGCAGTTCTTC.

At least ten counts were recorded for this clonotype. The junction departs from the called germline gene at one end, perhaps through a read error. The CDR3 sequence is CASSLDSNTEAFF. The DNA of the CDR3 is TGTGCCAGCAGCTTAGACAGTAACACTGAAGCTTTCTTT. The chain combines TRBV5-1 with TRBJ1-1; TRBD1 is a possible D gene (5 bases). Looked up from germline, CDR1 is SGHRS and CDR2 is YFSETQ. The CDR3 spans 13 residues.

This clonotype was detected many times. V and J are TRBV25-1 and TRBJ1-1; D possibly corresponds to TRBD1 (5 bases). Germline V gives CDR1 MGHDK, CDR2 SYGVNS. This CDR3 spans 18 amino acids. V lost 0 bases and J lost 1, with 18 bases in between. CDR3 in DNA: TGTGCCAGCAGTGAATACCCGGACAACGACAGTACGAACACTGAAGCTTTCTTT. It yields the protein CASSEYPDNDSTNTEAFF.

The rearrangement links TRBV20-1 to TRBJ2-5; 7 nucleotides align to TRBD1. V was pared by 0 bases and J by 5 bases, with 6 bases of the junction left unmatched. The CDR3 sequence is 14 residues long. Germline loops: CDR1 DFQATT, CDR2 SNEGSKA (reference sequence). CDR3 amino acids: CSARDQGVGETQYF. For the CDR3, the DNA is TGCAGTGCTAGAGATCAGGGGGTTGGGGAGACCCAGTACTTC.

This clonotype came up a few times. The rearrangement links TRBV10-3 to TRBJ2-1; D is unclear. CDR1 ENHRY and CDR2 SYGVKD come from the germline V gene. The CDR3 extends over 18 amino acids. Trimming shortened V by 3 bases and J by 0 bases, and 18 bases separated the two germline ends. The CDR3 DNA reads TGTGCCATCAGTGATAGGGTAGGGTTTTTGAGCTCCTACAATGAGCAGTTCTTC. Its protein is CAISDRVGFLSSYNEQFF.

V is TRBV2 and J is TRBJ2-7; D tentatively fits TRBD1 or TRBD2 (6 bases each). Germline V gene sequence: CDR1 SNHLY, CDR2 FYNNEI. The V gene lost 6 bases and the J gene lost 7 bases, with 16 bases spanning the gap. The CDR3 spans 13 residues. CDR3 protein: CASRLDRGREQYV. CDR3 sequence (DNA): TGTGCCAGCAGGCTTGACCGGGGGCGAGAGCAGTACGTC.

This clonotype occurred a few times. The chain uses TRBV20-1 and TRBJ2-1; TRBD2 agrees at 14 bases. CDR3 length: 16 amino acids. The V and J ends lost 0 bases and 8 bases, in that order; junction bases with no gene match: 6. The germline CDR1 and CDR2 sequences are DFQATT and SNEGSKA (reference sequence). The CDR3 coding sequence is TGCAGTGCTAGAGATCCATCGGGACTAGCGGGAGATGAGCAGTTCTTC. This codes for CSARDPSGLAGDEQFF.

This clonotype occurred a few times. The chain recombines TRBV18 with TRBJ1-1; tentatively, D is TRBD1 (5 bases). This CDR3 comprises 15 residues. V was clipped by 2 bases and J by 1 base, with 11 bases between them. Germline-derived CDR1 and CDR2 are KGHSH and LQKENI. In DNA, the CDR3 is TGTGCCAGCTCACCAGGACAAAGCCAGAACACTGAAGCTTTCTTT. It specifies CASSPGQSQNTEAFF. Variable domain in full (rest from reference TRBV18 and TRBJ1-1): NAGVMQNPRHLVRRRGQEARLRCSPMKGHSHVYWYRQLPEEGLKFMVYLQKENIIDESGMPKERFSAEFPKEGPSILRIQQVVRGDSAAYFCASSPGQSQNTEAFFGQGTRLTVV.

Many counts were recorded for this clonotype. The gene calls are TRBV4-1 and TRBJ1-2; D remains ambiguous. CDR3 length: 15 residues. Germline lookup yields CDR1 MGHRA and CDR2 YSYEKL. The V end was cut by 1 base, the J end by 3 bases, with 12 bases between. CDR3 in DNA: TGCGCCAGCAGCCAAGTCGGCCAAAGTGACTATGGCTACACCTTC. This codes for CASSQVGQSDYGYTF.

The chain combines TRBV7-2 with TRBJ1-2; D remains unclear. V was pared by 1 base and J by 8 bases, with 17 bases between. The CDR3 loop spans 15 amino acids. From germline, CDR1 is SGHTA and CDR2 FQGNSA. The CDR3 is CASSLGVAPPSGYTF. CDR3 bases: TGTGCCAGCAGCTTAGGGGTCGCACCACCCTCCGGCTACACCTTC.

V gene TRBV29-1 combines with J gene TRBJ1-3, with 8 bases lining up with TRBD1. The CDR3 extends over 14 amino acids. Germline CDR1 is SQVTM and CDR2 is ANQGSEA. The ends lost 7 bases at V and 6 bases at J; junction bases unmatched: 11. The CDR3 spells CSGRTGNDENTIYF. The CDR3 DNA reads as TGCAGCGGAAGGACAGGGAATGACGAAAACACCATATATTTT.

This clonotype was counted between two and nine times. V gene TRBV27 combines with J gene TRBJ1-2; possible D gene TRBD1, 5 bases. The CDR3 loop spans 15 amino acids. CDR1 MNHEY and CDR2 SMNVEV come from the germline V gene (reference sequence). Deletions cut 4 bases from V and 4 bases from J, with 16 bases between. CDR3 DNA: TGTGCCAGCAGTTCCAGGGCCATCTCAGGCTATGGCTACACCTTC. Its protein product is CASSSRAISGYGYTF.

This clonotype appeared a few times. The chain joins TRBV11-2 to TRBJ1-6; 8 nucleotides match TRBD1. The V segment lost 5 bases and the J segment 6 bases; nucleotides outside the gene matches: 6. CDR3 length equals 15 residues. The germline V gene has CDR1 SGHAT and CDR2 FQNNGV. The CDR3: CASSARTGSNSPLHF. Here the CDR3 DNA reads TGTGCCAGCAGCGCGCGGACAGGGAGTAATTCACCCCTCCACTTT.